This T cell receptor (beta chain) appears in the sequencing data of a study of T cell changes during pregnancy in multiple sclerosis. Produced via immunoSEQ multiplex PCR; TCRdb's table is partial and in-frame only. The sample has 20,000 to 30,000 clones, around 87% seen once; the top ten hold more than 0.85%. In the case of this clone: One end of the junction varies from germline; a read error may be responsible.

This CDR3 spans 16 amino acids. Per the germline V gene, CDR1 is SNHLY and CDR2 is FYNNEI. The receptor was derived from a female donor in good health, enrolled as a control in a pregnancy study. This specimen was CD4+ T cells from peripheral blood mononuclear cells, taken in the second trimester of pregnancy. V and J are TRBV2 and TRBJ2-1, with 7 bases aligning to TRBD1. DNA for the CDR3: TGTGCCAGCAGGGCCCCCCCGGGACAGTCTTTATCACGCGGTGTCTTC. It specifies CASRAPPGQSLSRGVF.